These T cell receptor beta chains were read from a single sample in a study of T cell repertoires in cytomegalovirus infection. These TCRs are of unknown antigen specificity. TCRdb analysed the reads with MiXCR anew, one entry per CDR3 protein. Here the sample spans around 200,000 distinct CDR3 sequences, 30% to 45% being singletons. The sample here was CD8+ T cells from cultured PBMCs, taken from culture after CMV antigen stimulation. The receptors here all came from a human donor in good health (CMV status not recorded). Some clones in this sample may be carry-over from other donors' samples. Both conserved end residues are part of each CDR3. Fields, in order: clone size, D gene, V gene, J gene, CDR3 protein, CDR3 DNA. A D gene is named only where the DNA matches it firmly. Part of the rows lack a size; the others show once, few, many or a class for expanded clones.

>NA|TRBD1|TRBV14|TRBJ2-1
CASSQPGQPSPHNEQFF
TGTGCCAGCAGCCAGCCGGGACAGCCATCCCCTCACAATGAGCAGTTCTTC
>NA|NA|TRBV5-6|TRBJ2-7
CASSFPGREQYF
TGTGCCAGCAGCTTTCCAGGGCGGGAGCAGTACTTC
>NA|NA|TRBV7-9|TRBJ1-1
CASSPGRNPEAFF
TGTGCCAGCAGCCCCGGACGGAATCCTGAAGCTTTCTTT
>NA|NA|TRBV28|TRBJ1-5
CASHSGEGAQHF
TGTGCCAGCCATTCTGGGGAGGGTGCCCAGCATTTT
>NA|NA|TRBV9|TRBJ1-1
CASSPGWGRSSEAFF
TGTGCCAGCAGCCCGGGATGGGGGCGCAGCTCTGAAGCTTTCTTT
>few|TRBD2|TRBV7-2|TRBJ2-1
CASRGKRGGSDEQFF
TGTGCCAGCAGGGGGAAGCGGGGGGGCTCTGATGAGCAGTTCTTC
>few|NA|TRBV7-6|TRBJ2-3
CASSRGRANTDTQYF
TGTGCCAGCAGCCGGGGACGAGCAAACACAGATACGCAGTATTTT
>few|TRBD1|TRBV19|TRBJ1-1
CASKDRQGSITEAFF
TGTGCCAGCAAGGACCGACAGGGGTCTATCACTGAAGCTTTCTTT
>NA|NA|TRBV11-2|TRBJ2-1
CASSFIGLEHNEQFF
TGTGCCAGCAGCTTTATAGGATTGGAGCACAATGAGCAGTTCTTC
>NA|NA|TRBV7-6|TRBJ2-1
CASSPPEGRVNEQFF
TGTGCCAGCAGCCCTCCCGAGGGGCGTGTCAATGAGCAGTTCTTC
>few|TRBD2|TRBV11-2|TRBJ2-7
CASSLIGGGEEQYF
TGTGCCAGCAGCTTAATTGGGGGGGGAGAAGAGCAGTACTTC
>once|TRBD2|TRBV2|TRBJ2-1
CASPLYGGGGYNEQFF
TGTGCCAGCCCCCTTTATGGGGGGGGGGGATACAATGAGCAGTTCTTC
>few|NA|TRBV11-1|TRBJ2-3
CASSFPPGDTQYF
TGTGCCAGCAGCTTCCCCCCTGGAGATACGCAGTATTTT
>NA|TRBD1|TRBV2|TRBJ1-5
CASRLGQENQPQHF
TGTGCCAGCCGCCTGGGACAGGAGAATCAGCCCCAGCATTTT
>NA|TRBD2|TRBV6-8|TRBJ2-2
CASSPPGGGYTGELFF
TGTGCCAGCAGTCCACCCGGGGGGGGTTACACCGGGGAGCTGTTTTTT
>many|NA|TRBV11-2|TRBJ2-2
CASSQRAGTKPGELFF
TGTGCCAGCAGCCAACGAGCCGGGACAAAACCTGGGGAGCTGTTTTTT
>few|TRBD1|TRBV27|TRBJ2-3
CASKTGTGNMQYF
TGTGCCAGCAAGACCGGGACAGGGAATATGCAGTATTTT
>NA|NA|TRBV28|TRBJ2-4
CASSLGSIAKNIQYF
TGTGCCAGCAGTTTAGGGTCTATAGCCAAAAACATTCAGTACTTC
>NA|TRBD1|TRBV7-9|TRBJ1-3
CASSGQDSAGNTIYF
TGTGCCAGCAGCGGACAGGACAGCGCTGGAAACACCATATATTTT
>NA|TRBD2|TRBV28|TRBJ2-5
CASSLRVGGRAQYF
TGTGCCAGCAGTTTACGTGTGGGAGGGCGGGCCCAGTACTTC
>NA|NA|TRBV15|TRBJ2-4
CATSRDRARAKNIQYF
TGTGCCACCAGCAGAGATCGGGCGAGGGCCAAAAACATTCAGTACTTC
>NA|TRBD2|TRBV2|TRBJ2-2
CASSEALDWTSRIGELFF
TGTGCCAGCAGTGAAGCGCTCGACTGGACTAGCCGGATCGGGGAGCTGTTTTTT
>NA|NA|TRBV12-3/TRBV12-4|TRBJ1-2
CASSLVWGGSDGYTF
TGTGCCAGCAGTTTAGTTTGGGGGGGGTCTGATGGCTACACCTTC
>NA|NA|TRBV6-6|TRBJ2-7
CASSYLKGSEQYF
TGTGCCAGCAGTTACCTCAAGGGATCCGAGCAGTACTTC
>many|TRBD2|TRBV7-6|TRBJ2-7
CASSRGSGGAQEQYF
TGTGCCAGCAGCCGTGGTAGCGGGGGGGCCCAAGAGCAGTACTTC
>NA|NA|TRBV12-3/TRBV12-4|TRBJ2-1
CASSLGVSLHNEQFF
TGTGCCAGCAGTTTAGGGGTGTCCCTCCACAATGAGCAGTTCTTC
>NA|TRBD1|TRBV20-1|TRBJ2-2
CSADSGTANTGELFF
TGCAGTGCTGATTCCGGGACAGCGAACACCGGGGAGCTGTTTTTT